This T cell receptor beta chain is from a study of blood T cells in healthy people across ages. Overall study context: Template switching caught about one barcoded beta molecule for each two T cells.

Deletions cut 5 bases from V and 8 bases from J, with 13 bases between. Germline assignment: CDR1 SGHTA and CDR2 FQGNSA. This CDR3 comprises 13 residues. Using a J-beta primer mix together with a sample-barcoded 5' primer, a second PCR was run for roughly 7 to 12 cycles. TCRdb processed the 5' RACE reads anew with MiXCR; each CDR3 protein has one entry. Counted here are over 600,000 distinct CDR3 sequences, around half occurring once; the ten biggest clones make up 15% to 20%. Per sample, no less than 6 micrograms of total RNA were extracted. Notes on the study in general: It was not possible, with unsorted PBMCs, to conclusively compare naive and antigen-experienced cells. The unknown donor CMV status may have confounded expanded clonotype changes.

This clonotype has at least ten counts. Its antigen is undetermined. The TCR originated in a man older than 75 in good health. The source material was blood. The chain joins TRBV7-2 to TRBJ1-5, with D perhaps TRBD1 (5 bases). The CDR3 loop is CASSLTGGEPQHF. The CDR3 DNA sequence: TGTGCCAGCAGCCTCACGGGAGGGGAGCCCCAGCATTTT.